These T cell receptor beta chains were read from a single sample in a study of identical twins. Each CDR3 protein gets one entry after TCRdb re-called the 5' RACE reads with MiXCR. The sample holds 500,000 to 700,000 distinct CDR3 sequences, 7% to 7.5% seen once. The same sample was also studied in work on yellow fever vaccine responses in identical twins.

The sample comprised PBMCs. The receptor set was obtained from a woman aged 18-30 years in good health. The CDR3 runs from the conserved cysteine through the conserved F or W. Fields, in order: clone size, J gene, V gene, D gene, CDR3 protein, CDR3 DNA. A D gene is named only where the DNA matches it firmly. A clone size is listed for some rows: how often the clone was seen (once, few, many), or a class if it is expanded.

clone size: NA; J gene: TRBJ2-5; V gene: TRBV5-1; D gene: TRBD1; CDR3 protein: CASRSDRGQTQYF; CDR3 DNA: TGCGCCAGCAGGTCGGACAGGGGTCAGACCCAGTACTTC
clone size: few; J gene: TRBJ1-1; V gene: TRBV5-5; D gene: NA; CDR3 protein: CASTKWADLNTEAFF; CDR3 DNA: TGTGCCAGCACTAAGTGGGCGGACCTGAACACTGAAGCTTTCTTT
clone size: NA; J gene: TRBJ2-5; V gene: TRBV20-1; D gene: NA; CDR3 protein: CSAPGPLDGVTQYF; CDR3 DNA: TGCAGTGCGCCGGGGCCCTTGGACGGAGTGACCCAGTACTTC
clone size: few; J gene: TRBJ2-1; V gene: TRBV5-1; D gene: NA; CDR3 protein: CASSLFLGISDNEQFF; CDR3 DNA: TGCGCCAGCAGCTTGTTTCTGGGGATCTCGGACAATGAGCAGTTCTTC
clone size: many; J gene: TRBJ2-5; V gene: TRBV15; D gene: NA; CDR3 protein: CATSKEAGSRAQYF; CDR3 DNA: TGTGCCACCAGCAAAGAGGCGGGGTCGAGGGCCCAGTACTTC
clone size: few; J gene: TRBJ2-5; V gene: TRBV2; D gene: NA; CDR3 protein: CASSGGRGVQETQYF; CDR3 DNA: TGTGCCAGCAGTGGGGGCAGAGGTGTTCAAGAGACCCAGTACTTC
clone size: NA; J gene: TRBJ2-7; V gene: TRBV7-6; D gene: TRBD2; CDR3 protein: CASSPGLDQPTKEQYF; CDR3 DNA: TGTGCCAGCAGCCCGGGACTAGACCAACCCACTAAGGAGCAGTACTTC
clone size: NA; J gene: TRBJ2-6; V gene: TRBV29-1; D gene: NA; CDR3 protein: CSADSGANVLTF; CDR3 DNA: TGCAGCGCCGATTCTGGGGCCAACGTCCTGACTTTC
clone size: few; J gene: TRBJ1-2; V gene: TRBV6-1; D gene: TRBD1; CDR3 protein: CASSERGPWPRYGYTF; CDR3 DNA: TGTGCCAGCAGTGAAAGGGGGCCTTGGCCCCGATATGGCTACACCTTC
clone size: many; J gene: TRBJ1-5; V gene: TRBV7-8; D gene: TRBD1; CDR3 protein: CASSLVDRDQPQHF; CDR3 DNA: TGTGCCAGCAGCTTAGTGGACAGGGATCAGCCCCAGCATTTT
clone size: NA; J gene: TRBJ2-7; V gene: TRBV20-1; D gene: NA; CDR3 protein: CSAFPTGSYEQYF; CDR3 DNA: TGCAGTGCTTTCCCGACGGGGTCCTACGAGCAGTACTTC
clone size: NA; J gene: TRBJ2-1; V gene: TRBV11-1; D gene: NA; CDR3 protein: CASSLPGGDSGYNEQFF; CDR3 DNA: TGTGCCAGCAGCTTACCCGGCGGGGACTCAGGCTACAATGAGCAGTTCTTC
clone size: many; J gene: TRBJ2-1; V gene: TRBV7-8; D gene: TRBD2; CDR3 protein: CASRLLAGGRDEQFF; CDR3 DNA: TGTGCCAGCAGGCTCCTAGCGGGTGGGCGCGATGAGCAGTTCTTC
clone size: many; J gene: TRBJ1-1; V gene: TRBV6-5; D gene: NA; CDR3 protein: CASSYKGLGTEAFF; CDR3 DNA: TGTGCCAGCAGTTACAAGGGATTGGGGACTGAAGCTTTCTTT
clone size: few; J gene: TRBJ2-1; V gene: TRBV28; D gene: NA; CDR3 protein: CASSRGIAYNEQFF; CDR3 DNA: TGTGCCAGCAGTCGCGGGATCGCCTACAATGAGCAGTTCTTC
clone size: NA; J gene: TRBJ2-1; V gene: TRBV5-8; D gene: NA; CDR3 protein: CASSLGSAQFF; CDR3 DNA: TGTGCCAGCAGCTTGGGGTCAGCGCAGTTCTTC
clone size: NA; J gene: TRBJ2-2; V gene: TRBV12-3/TRBV12-4; D gene: TRBD1; CDR3 protein: CASSLGTGSGGELFF; CDR3 DNA: TGTGCCAGCAGTTTAGGGACAGGGTCCGGAGGGGAGCTGTTTTTT
clone size: few; J gene: TRBJ2-5; V gene: TRBV28; D gene: NA; CDR3 protein: CASSPTGKGKTQYF; CDR3 DNA: TGTGCCAGCAGTCCTACCGGAAAGGGGAAGACCCAGTACTTC
clone size: many; J gene: TRBJ1-3; V gene: TRBV5-1; D gene: TRBD1; CDR3 protein: CASSSLGQGNGNTIYF; CDR3 DNA: TGCGCCAGCAGCTCCTTGGGACAGGGAAATGGAAACACCATATATTTT
clone size: few; J gene: TRBJ2-7; V gene: TRBV18; D gene: NA; CDR3 protein: CASSPNLPVQYF; CDR3 DNA: TGTGCCAGCTCACCAAACCTCCCGGTGCAGTACTTC
clone size: many; J gene: TRBJ2-2; V gene: TRBV12-3/TRBV12-4; D gene: TRBD1; CDR3 protein: CASSSSWRQGHTGELFF; CDR3 DNA: TGTGCCAGCAGTTCCAGCTGGCGACAGGGGCACACCGGGGAGCTGTTTTTT
clone size: NA; J gene: TRBJ1-6; V gene: TRBV4-1; D gene: NA; CDR3 protein: CASSQDQIQDSPLHF; CDR3 DNA: TGCGCCAGCAGCCAAGATCAGATACAAGATTCACCCCTCCACTTT
clone size: NA; J gene: TRBJ2-3; V gene: TRBV12-3/TRBV12-4; D gene: NA; CDR3 protein: CASSQDINTQYF; CDR3 DNA: TGTGCCAGCAGTCAGGACATCAATACGCAGTATTTT
clone size: NA; J gene: TRBJ1-1; V gene: TRBV18; D gene: NA; CDR3 protein: CASSRSTGGSLEAFF; CDR3 DNA: TGTGCCAGCTCACGATCGACAGGCGGCTCCCTTGAAGCTTTCTTT
clone size: few; J gene: TRBJ2-5; V gene: TRBV20-1; D gene: TRBD2; CDR3 protein: CSARGALADPVETQYF; CDR3 DNA: TGCAGTGCTAGAGGGGCTCTAGCGGACCCAGTAGAGACCCAGTACTTC
clone size: once; J gene: TRBJ2-7; V gene: TRBV21-1; D gene: NA; CDR3 protein: CASSTRTGGDQTFSYEQYF; CDR3 DNA: TGTGCCAGCAGCACTAGGACAGGGGGCGATCAAACGTTTTCCTACGAGCAGTACTTC
clone size: NA; J gene: TRBJ2-1; V gene: TRBV7-6; D gene: TRBD2; CDR3 protein: CASSRKTSGINYEQFF; CDR3 DNA: TGTGCCAGCAGCCGAAAGACTAGCGGGATAAACTATGAGCAGTTCTTC
clone size: NA; J gene: TRBJ1-3; V gene: TRBV12-5; D gene: TRBD1; CDR3 protein: CASGLRRTGPFSGNTIYF; CDR3 DNA: TGTGCTAGTGGTTTGAGAAGGACAGGTCCCTTCTCTGGAAACACCATATATTTT
clone size: few; J gene: TRBJ2-4; V gene: TRBV7-9; D gene: TRBD2; CDR3 protein: CASSSGGLAKNIQYF; CDR3 DNA: TGTGCCAGCAGTTCGGGAGGGTTGGCCAAAAACATTCAGTACTTC
clone size: NA; J gene: TRBJ1-5; V gene: TRBV7-2; D gene: NA; CDR3 protein: CASSLDNGQPQHF; CDR3 DNA: TGTGCCAGCAGCTTGGATAACGGTCAGCCCCAGCATTTT
clone size: few; J gene: TRBJ2-3; V gene: TRBV11-2; D gene: NA; CDR3 protein: CASSPGTGLLGIGTDTQYF; CDR3 DNA: TGTGCCAGCAGCCCAGGGACGGGACTCCTAGGGATTGGCACAGATACGCAGTATTTT
clone size: many; J gene: TRBJ1-2; V gene: TRBV28; D gene: NA; CDR3 protein: CASSFEGRGRNGYTF; CDR3 DNA: TGTGCCAGCAGTTTTGAGGGACGTGGGAGAAATGGCTACACCTTC
clone size: NA; J gene: TRBJ2-5; V gene: TRBV11-1; D gene: NA; CDR3 protein: CASSLRLRGETQYF; CDR3 DNA: TGTGCCAGCAGCTTGCGTTTGCGTGGCGAGACCCAGTACTTC
clone size: many; J gene: TRBJ2-1; V gene: TRBV20-1; D gene: TRBD2; CDR3 protein: CSARSGRGGNEQFF; CDR3 DNA: TGCAGTGCTCGGAGCGGGAGGGGAGGAAATGAGCAGTTCTTC
clone size: many; J gene: TRBJ2-1; V gene: TRBV5-1; D gene: NA; CDR3 protein: CASSPVMAYNEQFF; CDR3 DNA: TGCGCCAGCAGCCCAGTAATGGCCTACAATGAGCAGTTCTTC
clone size: few; J gene: TRBJ2-5; V gene: TRBV27; D gene: TRBD2; CDR3 protein: CASSLSGGPWETQYF; CDR3 DNA: TGTGCCAGCAGTTTAAGCGGGGGGCCATGGGAGACCCAGTACTTC
clone size: NA; J gene: TRBJ2-5; V gene: TRBV5-1; D gene: NA; CDR3 protein: CASSPDGGETQYF; CDR3 DNA: TGCGCCAGCAGCCCCGATGGGGGAGAGACCCAGTACTTC
clone size: many; J gene: TRBJ2-2; V gene: TRBV20-1; D gene: TRBD2; CDR3 protein: CSAYGLAGNTGELFF; CDR3 DNA: TGCAGTGCATACGGACTAGCGGGGAACACCGGGGAGCTGTTTTTT
clone size: NA; J gene: TRBJ2-1; V gene: TRBV5-1; D gene: NA; CDR3 protein: CASSLETEYNEQFF; CDR3 DNA: TGCGCCAGCAGCTTGGAAACAGAGTACAATGAGCAGTTCTTC
clone size: NA; J gene: TRBJ2-3; V gene: TRBV7-2; D gene: TRBD1; CDR3 protein: CASSLRQGTQYF; CDR3 DNA: TGTGCCAGCAGCCTAAGACAGGGAACGCAGTATTTT
clone size: NA; J gene: TRBJ2-7; V gene: TRBV2; D gene: TRBD2; CDR3 protein: CASSEVAGGPQQYF; CDR3 DNA: TGTGCCAGCAGTGAAGTGGCGGGAGGGCCGCAGCAGTACTTC
clone size: NA; J gene: TRBJ2-6; V gene: TRBV4-1; D gene: NA; CDR3 protein: CASSPRPESSGANVLTF; CDR3 DNA: TGCGCCAGCAGCCCCCGTCCAGAGAGCTCTGGGGCCAACGTCCTGACTTTC
clone size: NA; J gene: TRBJ2-1; V gene: TRBV6-1; D gene: NA; CDR3 protein: CASEEGTNEQFF; CDR3 DNA: TGTGCCAGTGAGGAGGGGACCAATGAGCAGTTCTTC
clone size: NA; J gene: TRBJ2-1; V gene: TRBV11-3; D gene: NA; CDR3 protein: CASSLPSDNEQFF; CDR3 DNA: TGTGCCAGCAGCTTACCCAGTGACAATGAGCAGTTCTTC
clone size: NA; J gene: TRBJ2-1; V gene: TRBV10-3; D gene: TRBD2; CDR3 protein: CAIRETSGSYNEQFF; CDR3 DNA: TGTGCCATCAGGGAAACTAGCGGGTCCTACAATGAGCAGTTCTTC
clone size: many; J gene: TRBJ1-5; V gene: TRBV3-1; D gene: NA; CDR3 protein: CASSRGIGQPQHF; CDR3 DNA: TGTGCCAGCAGCCGGGGGATAGGACAGCCCCAGCATTTT
clone size: NA; J gene: TRBJ1-1; V gene: TRBV7-9; D gene: NA; CDR3 protein: CASSSRGSYEAFF; CDR3 DNA: TGTGCCAGCAGCTCACGGGGCTCCTATGAAGCTTTCTTT
clone size: NA; J gene: TRBJ2-1; V gene: TRBV12-3/TRBV12-4; D gene: NA; CDR3 protein: CASSLGGATGNEQFF; CDR3 DNA: TGTGCCAGCAGTTTAGGGGGAGCCACTGGGAATGAGCAGTTCTTC
clone size: many; J gene: TRBJ1-2; V gene: TRBV12-3/TRBV12-4; D gene: NA; CDR3 protein: CASMGSNYGYTF; CDR3 DNA: TGTGCCAGCATGGGTTCTAACTATGGCTACACCTTC
clone size: NA; J gene: TRBJ1-1; V gene: TRBV14; D gene: NA; CDR3 protein: CASSGWINGNTEAFF; CDR3 DNA: TGTGCCAGCAGCGGCTGGATTAACGGGAACACTGAAGCTTTCTTT
clone size: many; J gene: TRBJ2-3; V gene: TRBV24-1; D gene: NA; CDR3 protein: CATSDFNRDSTDTQYF; CDR3 DNA: TGTGCCACCAGTGATTTCAACAGGGACAGCACAGATACGCAGTATTTT
clone size: many; J gene: TRBJ1-5; V gene: TRBV12-3/TRBV12-4; D gene: TRBD1; CDR3 protein: CASSTQGTRNQPQHF; CDR3 DNA: TGTGCCAGCAGTACACAGGGGACAAGGAATCAGCCCCAGCATTTT
clone size: NA; J gene: TRBJ1-1; V gene: TRBV28; D gene: NA; CDR3 protein: CASRKDRLNTEAFF; CDR3 DNA: TGTGCCAGCAGGAAGGACAGACTGAACACTGAAGCTTTCTTT
clone size: many; J gene: TRBJ1-5; V gene: TRBV29-1; D gene: NA; CDR3 protein: CSVEVGGNQPQHF; CDR3 DNA: TGCAGCGTTGAAGTGGGCGGCAATCAGCCCCAGCATTTT
clone size: many; J gene: TRBJ2-7; V gene: TRBV10-3; D gene: TRBD1; CDR3 protein: CAIRSIQGNEQYF; CDR3 DNA: TGTGCCATCAGGTCAATACAGGGGAACGAGCAGTACTTC
clone size: many; J gene: TRBJ2-2; V gene: TRBV5-1; D gene: TRBD1; CDR3 protein: CASSISGTGYITGELFF; CDR3 DNA: TGCGCCAGCAGCATATCCGGGACAGGGTATATCACCGGGGAGCTGTTTTTT